The T cell receptor beta chain described here comes from a study of read filtering for tumor transcriptome and immune sequencing. Turning to the study itself: IR-seq gave about 3.5 to 10.27 million TCR reads per sample; RNA-seq gave roughly 80 to 1,300.

Bone marrow was sampled from every patient at the time of active disease. Study findings and constraints: IR-seq and RNA-seq agreed better without single-read clonotypes. The sorted CD138-negative fraction was a mixed bone marrow immune population, not purified T cells.

The CDR3 consists of 14 residues. Germline V gene lookup returns CDR1 MNHNS and CDR2 SASEGT. The V gene end was trimmed by 7 bases and the J gene end by 6 bases; junction bases not matched to a gene: 8. Molecular barcoded adaptors covering alpha/delta and beta/gamma chains were used on 400 ng RNA. In TCRdb, the reads were re-called with MiXCR into one record per CDR3 protein. The sample includes fewer than 90,000 distinct CDR3 sequences, more than 9% seen only once; the top ten take 15%. This clonotype was seen repeatedly, ten times or more. Its antigen remains unidentified. The receptor was derived from a donor at least 40 years old with multiple myeloma. The sample consisted of a population of CD138-negative cells sorted from bone marrow. The chain joins TRBV6-1 to TRBJ2-1; 8 bases line up with TRBD2. DNA of the CDR3: TGTGCCAGCACGCGAACTAGCGGCCCCAATGAGCAGTTCTTC. It encodes CASTRTSGPNEQFF.